The 25 T cell receptor beta chains below all came from one sample that was sequenced in a study of beta chain features in type 1 diabetes. TCRB transcripts that were expressed got sequenced, as all of the isolated RNA had been reverse transcribed. TCRdb keeps only in-frame clones here, not all; method: immunoSEQ multiplex PCR. The repertoire holds 150,000 to 190,000 clones, over 7.5% seen once, with 0.55% to 0.75% in the top ten. Specimen: central memory CD4+ T cells from blood. These receptors came from a man between 18 and 35 years old in good health.

This clone was recorded at least ten times. The chain joins TRBV11-2 to TRBJ2-7, with D unclear. The germline gives CDR1 SGHAT, CDR2 FQNNGV. V lost 5 bases, J lost 3 bases, and 11 bases lay in between. CDR3 length: 13 amino acids. CDR3 region: CASSLPGRYEQYF. The DNA for the CDR3 is TGTGCCAGCAGCCTTCCAGGTCGCTACGAGCAGTACTTC.

This clone was picked up a small number of times. V usage is TRBV5-4 and J usage is TRBJ2-7; 7 positions agree with TRBD2. The germline CDR1 and CDR2 sequences are SGHNT and YYREEE (reference sequence). The junction had 15 bases not matched to a gene; V was cut back by 4 bases and J by 2 bases. This CDR3 region has 17 residues. Written as DNA, the CDR3 is TGTGCCAGCAGCCAAGAGTATCTAGCGGCCCAGCCCTACGAGCAGTACTTC. Amino acids: CASSQEYLAAQPYEQYF.

This clone was recorded at least ten times. This chain uses TRBV18 with TRBJ2-7, with a weak D call TRBD1 (6 bases). Per the germline V gene, CDR1 is KGHSH and CDR2 is LQKENI. V was shortened by 2 bases and J by 5 bases, with 13 bases between the two germline ends. This CDR3 spans 14 amino acids. CDR3 DNA sequence: TGTGCCAGCTCACCAAACAGGGTCGTCGACGAGCAGTACTTC. Its protein product is CASSPNRVVDEQYF.

This sequence joins TRBV18 and TRBJ2-1, with 9 bases identical to TRBD2. This CDR3 comprises 16 residues. Germline loops: CDR1 KGHSH, CDR2 LQKENI. The V gene end was trimmed by 1 base and the J gene end by 5 bases; junction bases not matched to a gene: 6. The CDR3: CASSPRVAGGNNEQFF. DNA for the CDR3: TGTGCCAGCTCACCACGTGTTGCGGGAGGGAACAATGAGCAGTTCTTC.

In this sample, this clone turned up a few times. The chain combines TRBV30 with TRBJ1-2; D gene unclear. Trimming shortened V by 1 base and J by 4 bases, and 10 bases separated the two germline ends. Germline V gene sequence: CDR1 GTSNPN, CDR2 SVGIG (reference sequence). The CDR3 covers 13 residues. The CDR3 bases are TGTGCCTGGAGTGAGTCAAGAGGCTATGGCTACACCTTC. Translated, it gives CAWSESRGYGYTF.

V is TRBV18 and J is TRBJ1-5, with 9 bases identical to TRBD1. CDR3 length: 15 residues. V was clipped by 6 bases and J by 4 bases; unmatched bases: 7. Germline V gene sequence: CDR1 KGHSH, CDR2 LQKENI. The CDR3 loop is CASSREGTGNQPQHF. The CDR3 DNA follows: TGTGCCAGCTCCCGGGAAGGGACAGGGAATCAGCCCCAGCATTTT. The full variable domain, its missing parts supplied by reference TRBV18 and TRBJ1-5, is NAGVMQNPRHLVRRRGQEARLRCSPMKGHSHVYWYRQLPEEGLKFMVYLQKENIIDESGMPKERFSAEFPKEGPSILRIQQVVRGDSAAYFCASSREGTGNQPQHFGDGTRLSIL.

This clone turned up a few times. V gene TRBV19 combines with J gene TRBJ1-5, with 8 nucleotides matching TRBD1. CDR1 and CDR2 (germline): LNHDA, SQIVND (reference sequence). CDR3 length: 14 amino acids. V was pared by 5 bases and J by 5 bases, with 5 bases of the junction left unmatched. The CDR3 nucleotides read TGTGCCAGTAGTTTTGGACAGGGACATCAGCCCCAGCATTTT. Protein product: CASSFGQGHQPQHF. Together with reference TRBV19 and TRBJ1-5, the CDR3 gives the full variable domain: DGGITQSPKYLFRKEGQNVTLSCEQNLNHDAMYWYRQDPGQGLRLIYYSQIVNDFQKGDIAEGYSVSREKKESFPLTVTSAQKNPTAFYLCASSFGQGHQPQHFGDGTRLSIL.

This clone showed up just a few times. The chain employs TRBV27 and TRBJ1-2, with 8 bases identical to TRBD1. After removal of 3 bases from V and 8 bases from J, the junction contained 11 bases not matched to a gene. In germline, CDR1 is MNHEY, CDR2 SMNVEV (reference sequence). The CDR3 has 15 residues. The CDR3 nucleotides are TGTGCCAGCAGTTTGACCGGACAGGGAAGGTACGGCTACACCTTC. Its protein is CASSLTGQGRYGYTF.

The chain has TRBV4-2 and TRBJ1-2; 8 nucleotides agree with TRBD1. In germline, CDR1 is LGHNA, CDR2 YNFKEQ. The length of the CDR3 is 16 residues. V trimming: 0 bases; J trimming: 7 bases; junction bases outside the gene matches: 10. CDR3 in DNA: TGTGCCAGCAGCCAAGATATCCGGACAGGGATTAGTGGCTACACCTTC. It translates to CASSQDIRTGISGYTF.

The rearrangement joins TRBV4-3 to TRBJ1-2, with 8 bases that match TRBD1. The germline gives CDR1 LGHNA, CDR2 YSLEER. Trimming cost V 0 bases and J 8 bases; bases outside gene matches: 11. The CDR3 is 16 residues long. CDR3 protein: CASSQEASGGKDGYTF. CDR3 bases: TGCGCCAGCAGCCAAGAGGCGTCAGGGGGCAAGGACGGCTACACCTTC.

V is TRBV5-5 and J is TRBJ1-6, with a weak D call TRBD1 (6 bases). There are 15 residues in the CDR3. Per the germline V gene, CDR1 is SGHKS and CDR2 is YYEKEE (reference sequence). Trimming left V 0 bases short and J 6 bases short, with 10 bases between. This chain's CDR3 is CASSLVPGVNSPLHF. The CDR3, as DNA: TGTGCCAGCAGCTTGGTTCCAGGGGTTAATTCACCCCTCCACTTT.

The sample holds a few counts of this clone. The gene calls are TRBV5-6 and TRBJ2-3; TRBD2 agrees at 9 bases. From germline, CDR1 is SGHDT and CDR2 YYEEEE. V was pared by 1 base and J by 2 bases, with 14 bases of the junction left unmatched. The CDR3 has 19 residues. The CDR3 coding sequence is TGTGCCAGCAGCTTGTTCGCTTTTAGGCTAGCGGGATACACAGATACGCAGTATTTT. This encodes CASSLFAFRLAGYTDTQYF. The full variable domain, completed using reference TRBV5-6 and TRBJ2-3, is DAGVTQSPTHLIKTRGQQVTLRCSPKSGHDTVSWYQQALGQGPQFIFQYYEEEERQRGNFPDRFSGHQFPNYSSELNVNALLLGDSALYLCASSLFAFRLAGYTDTQYFGPGTRLTVL.

Only a few counts were recorded for this clone. The chain carries TRBV7-9 and TRBJ1-2; D gene ambiguous. Germline V CDR1 and CDR2: SEHNR, FQNEAQ (reference sequence). The CDR3 length is 11 residues. Trimming cost V 7 bases and J 13 bases, with 16 bases left between them. CDR3 residues: CASTPQVLGTF. In DNA, the CDR3 is TGTGCCAGCACCCCCCAAGTCCTCGGCACCTTC.

This chain connects TRBV28 to TRBJ2-7; possibly TRBD1 for D (5 bases). Trimming shortened V by 1 base and J by 6 bases, and 16 bases separated the two germline ends. This CDR3 is 15 amino acids long. Germline lookup yields CDR1 MDHEN and CDR2 SYDVKM. CDR3 sequence: CASSLLGRAQGEQYF. In nucleotides, the CDR3 is TGTGCCAGCAGTTTATTAGGACGCGCCCAGGGCGAGCAGTACTTC.

The rearrangement joins TRBV9 to TRBJ1-2, with TRBD1 as a possible D gene (5 bases). Trimming removed 4 bases from V and 6 bases from J, with 19 bases in between. This CDR3 has 15 amino acids. Per the germline V gene, CDR1 is SGDLS and CDR2 is YYNGEE. The CDR3 is CASSLGEGGFDGYTF. The CDR3 nucleotides are TGTGCCAGCAGCCTAGGGGAGGGAGGGTTTGATGGCTACACCTTC.

The sample holds a few counts of this clone. The J gene is TRBJ2-1, the V gene TRBV19, with D maybe TRBD1 (6 bases). Looked up from germline, CDR1 is LNHDA and CDR2 is SQIVND (reference sequence). Trimming removed 1 base at V and 6 bases at J, with 16 bases between. The CDR3 runs to 16 residues. CDR3 region: CASSIARDNWLNEQFF. The CDR3 DNA sequence: TGTGCCAGTAGTATAGCCCGGGACAATTGGCTCAATGAGCAGTTCTTC.

This clone has more than one count but fewer than ten. This sequence joins TRBV27 and TRBJ1-5; 11 nucleotides match TRBD1. J lost 9 bases, V lost 5 bases, and 9 bases had no gene match. The V gene's germline CDR1 is MNHEY and CDR2 SMNVEV (reference sequence). This CDR3 is 15 amino acids long. Here the CDR3 reads CASSAWTGGLGPQHF. As DNA, the CDR3 is TGTGCCAGCAGTGCCTGGACAGGGGGCTTGGGGCCCCAGCATTTT.

This chain joins TRBV7-9 and TRBJ1-4; a possible D gene is TRBD1 (5 bases). The CDR3 has 15 amino acids. Per germline, CDR1 SEHNR and CDR2 FQNEAQ (reference sequence). Deletions cut 2 bases from V and 7 bases from J, with 14 bases between. CDR3 loop: CASSLSMGRGEKLFF. The DNA of the CDR3 is TGTGCCAGCAGCTTATCGATGGGGCGCGGTGAAAAACTGTTTTTT.

The table lists this clone with a few counts. The V and J genes are TRBV5-1 and TRBJ2-1, with TRBD2 identical over 8 bases. This CDR3 has 15 amino acids. Germline lookup yields CDR1 SGHRS and CDR2 YFSETQ. The J segment lost 8 bases and the V segment lost 4 bases, leaving 11 bases of the junction unmatched. CDR3 protein: CASSHGLAIGDEQFF. Here the CDR3 DNA reads TGCGCCAGCAGCCATGGACTAGCTATTGGGGATGAGCAGTTCTTC.

The sample holds a few counts of this clone. The chain couples TRBV28 to TRBJ1-5; D gene unclear. Germline loops: CDR1 MDHEN, CDR2 SYDVKM. CDR3 length equals 14 residues. V was cut by 8 bases and J by 0 bases, with 11 bases left in between. The CDR3 is CASWYQYSNQPQHF. The CDR3 DNA follows: TGTGCCAGCTGGTACCAGTATAGCAATCAGCCCCAGCATTTT.

The rearrangement joins TRBV14 to TRBJ1-1; 7 bases map to TRBD1. This CDR3 contains 14 residues. Trimming took 4 bases from V and 4 from J; bases not matched to a gene: 6. From germline, CDR1 is SGHDN and CDR2 FVKESK. This CDR3 is CASSPQTGATEAFF. CDR3 DNA: TGTGCCAGCAGCCCCCAAACAGGGGCCACTGAAGCTTTCTTT.

The rearrangement joins TRBV10-2 to TRBJ1-2, with a tentative D call TRBD1 (5 bases). The germline V gene encodes CDR1 WSHSY and CDR2 SAAADI. The CDR3 spans 16 residues. Trimming left V 3 bases short and J 6 bases short, with 20 bases between. In DNA, the CDR3 is TGCGCCAGCAGTGACGAGGGGAGGAGTACTAAGGATGGCTACACCTTC. Translating it yields CASSDEGRSTKDGYTF.

This clone was detected a few times. CDR3 in amino acids: CASLGRLNTEAFF. The CDR3 bases are TGTGCCAGCCTGGGCCGGCTGAACACTGAAGCTTTCTTT. The chain is built from TRBV27 and TRBJ1-1; no clear D. Trimming stripped 8 bases from V and 0 bases from J, with 10 bases between. This CDR3 has 13 amino acids. Germline CDR1 and CDR2: MNHEY and SMNVEV (reference sequence).

The chain recombines TRBV5-1 with TRBJ2-3; 13 bases map to TRBD2. The V gene's germline CDR1 is SGHRS and CDR2 YFSETQ. This CDR3 region has 16 residues. Trimming took 4 bases from V and 6 from J; bases not matched to a gene: 8. Here the CDR3 DNA reads TGCGCCAGCAGCAGAGGACTAGCGGGAGACTGGGATACGCAGTATTTT. This translates into CASSRGLAGDWDTQYF.

The V and J genes are TRBV5-1 and TRBJ2-1; 8 positions match TRBD1. The CDR3 has 17 amino acids. Germline CDR1 reads SGHRS; CDR2 reads YFSETQ. V dropped 0 bases and J dropped 4; count of bases not matched to a gene: 9. CDR3 nucleotide sequence: TGCGCCAGCAGCTTGGGATGGGGACAGGTGATGTACAATGAGCAGTTCTTC. This sequence encodes CASSLGWGQVMYNEQFF.